Following are 30 T cell receptor beta chains from one sample sequenced in a study of T cell clusters in autoimmune cytopenias. TRB rearrangements were amplified by touch-down multiplex PCR with mixed TRB-A/B primers. TCRdb re-called the multiplex PCR reads and shows each CDR3 protein once, DNA omitted. The listing contains 2,500 to 3,000 distinct CDR3 sequences. Tens of thousands of genome equivalents of blood DNA were amplified for TRB. Sequencing was carried out using peripheral blood. These receptors originate from a human donor with an autoimmune cytopenia or autoimmune hepatitis (not recorded which).

This chain connects TRBV29-1 to TRBJ2-3; the D call of TRBD2 rests on TCRdb alone, since no DNA is present to check it. This CDR3 has 16 amino acids. Germline V gene sequence: CDR1 SQVTM, CDR2 ANQGSEA. CDR3 amino acids: CSVEGRASGGADTQYF.

This clonotype shows up as medium-sized (0.01 to 0.1%) by frequency. The chain couples TRBV18 to TRBJ1-3. The CDR3 length is 14 residues. The germline V gene has CDR1 KGHSH and CDR2 LQKENI. The CDR3 here is CASSPAVSGNTIYF.

The chain joins TRBV2 to TRBJ1-5. Germline CDR1 is SNHLY and CDR2 is FYNNEI. The CDR3 is 15 residues long. This CDR3 is CASSAWGGGNQPQHF. Together with reference TRBV2 and TRBJ1-5, the CDR3 gives the full variable domain: EPEVTQTPSHQVTQMGQEVILRCVPISNHLYFYWYRQILGQKVEFLVSFYNNEISEKSEIFDDQFSVERPDGSNFTLKIRSTKLEDSAMYFCASSAWGGGNQPQHFGDGTRLSIL.

By frequency, this clonotype registers medium-sized. The chain has TRBV5-4 and TRBJ2-7. Germline lookup yields CDR1 SGHNT and CDR2 YYREEE (reference sequence). CDR3 length: 14 residues. CDR3 protein: CASSLEGYTYEQYF. Full variable domain (remainder filled in from reference TRBV5-4 and TRBJ2-7): ETGVTQSPTHLIKTRGQQVTLRCSSQSGHNTVSWYQQALGQGPQFIFQYYREEENGRGNFPPRFSGLQFPNYSSELNVNALELDDSALYLCASSLEGYTYEQYFGPGTRLTVT.

This clonotype is labeled medium-sized based on frequency. The chain couples TRBV5-1 to TRBJ2-3; the TRBD1 assignment by TCRdb is unverifiable without DNA. CDR1 SGHRS and CDR2 YFSETQ come from the germline V gene. The CDR3 runs to 15 residues. CDR3 amino acids: CASSPGTGDTDTQYF. The complete variable domain, with remaining parts taken from reference TRBV5-1 and TRBJ2-3, reads KAGVTQTPRYLIKTRGQQVTLSCSPISGHRSVSWYQQTPGQGLQFLFEYFSETQRNKGNFPGRFSGRQFSNSRSEMNVSTLELGDSALYLCASSPGTGDTDTQYFGPGTRLTVL.

Judged by frequency, this clonotype is medium-sized. The chain joins TRBV6-1 to TRBJ2-7; TCRdb proposes TRBD1, but this gene call is untestable without DNA. Germline-derived CDR1 and CDR2 are MNHNS and SASEGT. The CDR3 runs to 11 residues. CDR3: CASSEGGGQYF.

This clonotype counts as medium-sized by frequency. This sequence joins TRBV5-1 and TRBJ1-2; TCRdb names TRBD1, which stays unverified in the absence of DNA. CDR3 length: 17 residues. CDR1 and CDR2 from the germline V gene are SGHRS and YFSETQ. CDR3 residues: CASSLGTGGRRGYGYTF. The full variable domain, in which reference TRBV5-1 and TRBJ1-2 provide the parts outside the CDR3, is KAGVTQTPRYLIKTRGQQVTLSCSPISGHRSVSWYQQTPGQGLQFLFEYFSETQRNKGNFPGRFSGRQFSNSRSEMNVSTLELGDSALYLCASSLGTGGRRGYGYTFGSGTRLTVV.

This clonotype is classed as medium-sized by frequency. The chain has TRBV18 and TRBJ1-4. The CDR3 totals 12 residues. Germline V gives CDR1 KGHSH, CDR2 LQKENI. This chain's CDR3 is CASSPGGEKLFF.

The V and J genes are TRBV5-4 and TRBJ1-1; the TCRdb D gene call, TRBD1, has no DNA to confirm it. The CDR3 has 17 amino acids. CDR1 and CDR2 from the germline V gene are SGHNT and YYREEE (reference sequence). The CDR3 loop is CASSRGPGQGPSHRAFF.

The chain's CDR3 is CATSPTSGGEETQYF. The rearrangement uses TRBV24-1 and TRBJ2-5; TCRdb's D call of TRBD2 is untestable without DNA. Germline CDR1 is KGHDR and CDR2 is SFDVKD. The CDR3 covers 15 residues.

This clonotype is called medium-sized (0.01 to 0.1%) based on its frequency. The chain joins TRBV24-1 to TRBJ2-5; with no DNA, the TCRdb D assignment of TRBD2 cannot be verified. Germline V lookup: CDR1 KGHDR, CDR2 SFDVKD. The CDR3 contains 16 residues. This chain's CDR3 is CATSEQRTSGGETQYF.

This clonotype is called medium-sized based on its frequency. The rearrangement links TRBV19 to TRBJ2-3; without DNA, the TCRdb call of TRBD1 cannot be checked. The CDR3 spans 15 residues. Germline lookup yields CDR1 LNHDA and CDR2 SQIVND (reference sequence). The CDR3 spells CASSILARGRDTQYF.

This clonotype is classed as medium-sized by frequency. The genes are TRBV6-2 or TRBV6-3 and TRBJ2-1; the D gene TCRdb calls, TRBD1, cannot be checked with no DNA. The V gene's germline CDR1 is MNHEY and CDR2 SVGEGT. There are 14 residues in the CDR3. The chain's CDR3 is CASRPGQGFNEQFF.

This chain links TRBV11-1 with TRBJ2-3. Germline values: CDR1 SGHAT, CDR2 FQDESV (reference sequence). The CDR3 loop spans 15 amino acids. CDR3 residues: CASSLSGASTDTQYF.

This chain uses TRBV11-2 with TRBJ2-1; the D call from TCRdb, TRBD1, cannot be confirmed without DNA. CDR3 length: 14 amino acids. Per germline, CDR1 SGHAT and CDR2 FQNNGV. Here the CDR3 reads CASSLSGAANEQFF.

In terms of frequency, this clonotype is medium-sized. J is TRBJ2-3 and V is TRBV12-3 or TRBV12-4; TCRdb's D call, TRBD1, is unchecked because there is no DNA. The CDR3 totals 16 residues. The CDR3 reads CASSARTGIGTDTQYF.

This clonotype registers medium-sized (0.01 to 0.1%) by frequency. The rearrangement joins TRBV30 to TRBJ2-5; TCRdb indicates TRBD2, and absent DNA this call remains unverified. Per the germline V gene, CDR1 is GTSNPN and CDR2 is SVGIG (reference sequence). This CDR3 contains 14 residues. The CDR3 is CAWSVLGGRETQYF. The complete variable domain, with remaining parts taken from reference TRBV30 and TRBJ2-5, reads SQTIHQWPATLVQPVGSPLSLECTVEGTSNPNLYWYRQAAGRGLQLLFYSVGIGQISSEVPQNLSASRPQDRQFILSSKKLLLSDSGFYLCAWSVLGGRETQYFGPGTRLLVL.

This clonotype is medium-sized by frequency. The chain couples TRBV4-3 to TRBJ1-6; TCRdb proposes TRBD1, but this gene call is untestable without DNA. The CDR3 is 15 residues long. Germline V gene data show CDR1 as LGHNA and CDR2 as YSLEER. The CDR3 protein is CASSPTGDNPLGVHF.

This clonotype is identified as medium-sized (0.01 to 0.1%) from frequency. The chain uses TRBV13 and TRBJ1-1. Germline CDR1 reads PRHDT; CDR2 reads FYEKMQ (reference sequence). The CDR3 spans 13 residues. This CDR3 is CASSLSGGTEAFF.

Its frequency marks this clonotype as medium-sized. This chain joins TRBV4-3 and TRBJ2-1; TCRdb proposes TRBD1, but this gene call is untestable without DNA. The CDR3 sequence is 16 residues long. Germline V gene lookup returns CDR1 LGHNA and CDR2 YSLEER. The CDR3 is CASSQDGQGATNEQFF.

By frequency, this clonotype is medium-sized. The chain recombines TRBV7-6 with TRBJ2-1. Germline V CDR1 and CDR2: SGHVS, FNYEAQ. The CDR3 is 12 residues long. CDR3 amino acids: CASSSGHNEQFF.

The gene calls are TRBV4-3 and TRBJ1-2; the D gene TCRdb calls, TRBD1, cannot be checked with no DNA. Germline V CDR1 and CDR2: LGHNA, YSLEER. This CDR3 spans 16 amino acids. CDR3 sequence: CASSQDLRGGIYGYTF.

This clonotype is deemed medium-sized by its frequency. The rearrangement uses TRBV5-6 and TRBJ2-7; the D gene TCRdb calls, TRBD2, cannot be checked with no DNA. Germline loops: CDR1 SGHDT, CDR2 YYEEEE. This CDR3 has 12 amino acids. The CDR3 region is CASKAGEAEQYF. Variable domain in full (rest from reference TRBV5-6 and TRBJ2-7): DAGVTQSPTHLIKTRGQQVTLRCSPKSGHDTVSWYQQALGQGPQFIFQYYEEEERQRGNFPDRFSGHQFPNYSSELNVNALLLGDSALYLCASKAGEAEQYFGPGTRLTVT.

This clonotype is medium-sized (0.01 to 0.1%) by frequency. The chain is built from TRBV5-1 and TRBJ2-2; TCRdb reports TRBD2, a call that lacks DNA to check it against. The CDR3 runs to 14 residues. The V gene's germline CDR1 is SGHRS and CDR2 YFSETQ. The CDR3 spells CASSPARETGELFF.

Judged by frequency, this clonotype is medium-sized. V and J are TRBV20-1 and TRBJ2-7; without DNA, the TCRdb call of TRBD1 cannot be checked. The length of the CDR3 is 14 residues. Germline CDR1 DFQATT, CDR2 SNEGSKA (reference sequence). The CDR3 sequence: CSASPRDRDYEQYF.

V is TRBV7-2 and J is TRBJ1-4. This CDR3 has 13 residues. CDR1 is SGHTA, CDR2 FQGNSA, per germline. CDR3 amino acids: CASSPDGNEKLFF.

This chain links TRBV5-1 with TRBJ2-3; TCRdb names TRBD1, which stays unverified in the absence of DNA. Germline CDR1 reads SGHRS; CDR2 reads YFSETQ. The CDR3 spans 15 residues. Here the CDR3 reads CASTLTGGRTDTQYF.

This clonotype registers large by frequency. The chain links TRBV29-1 to TRBJ1-5; TCRdb outputs TRBD1, but without DNA this stays unchecked. CDR1 and CDR2 from the germline V gene are SQVTM and ANQGSEA. This CDR3 is built from 12 residues. The chain's CDR3 is CSVGGANQPQHF.

The rearrangement joins TRBV4-1 to TRBJ2-3. The CDR3 totals 14 residues. Germline values: CDR1 MGHRA, CDR2 YSYEKL. The CDR3 loop is CASSQESYTDTQYF.

This clonotype is classed as large by frequency. CDR3 residues: CASSRDRTNYNYGYTF. The rearrangement uses TRBV6-1 and TRBJ1-2; TCRdb gives TRBD1 as the D gene, but with no DNA this cannot be confirmed. Germline CDR1 is MNHNS and CDR2 is SASEGT. The CDR3 length is 16 residues.